The 26 T cell receptor beta chains below all came from one sample that was sequenced in a study of shared clonotypes between healthy human individuals. Naive-designated CD8 cells lacked CD45RO, were positively enriched for CCR7, and omitted terminally differentiated effector memory CD45RA+ cells. Measured with immunoSEQ multiplex PCR; TCRdb has only the in-frame clones, and not every one. The sample carries around 2,000,000 clones, over 85% recorded once. Sequencing was carried out using naive CD8+ T cells sorted from blood. The receptors here all came from a man aged 18-30 years in good health.

Comments on this clone: This CDR3 is also generated by other DNA sequences in the sample. The chain employs TRBV29-1 and TRBJ2-7, with 8 bases fitting TRBD1. The length of the CDR3 is 12 residues. The junction had 4 bases not matched to a gene; V was cut back by 5 bases and J by 4 bases. Germline assignment: CDR1 SQVTM and CDR2 ANQGSEA. The CDR3 region has the DNA TGCAGCGTTCGGACAGGGTTATACGAGCAGTACTTC. Translating gives CSVRTGLYEQYF.

The chain has TRBV5-1 and TRBJ1-4; no definite D call. Germline CDR1 is SGHRS and CDR2 is YFSETQ. V was trimmed by 3 bases and J by 0 bases, leaving 12 bases between them. The CDR3 loop spans 16 amino acids. Here the CDR3 DNA reads TGCGCCAGCAGCTCCTATGAATCGGCAACTAATGAAAAACTGTTTTTT. This encodes CASSSYESATNEKLFF.

The chain uses TRBV10-2 and TRBJ2-5, with no clear D. V was cut by 6 bases and J by 5 bases, with 22 bases left in between. Looked up from germline, CDR1 is WSHSY and CDR2 is SAAADI. The CDR3 contains 16 residues. CDR3 region: CASREWYSERVETQYF. The CDR3 nucleotides read TGCGCCAGCAGAGAATGGTACAGCGAACGGGTGGAGACCCAGTACTTC.

The chain carries TRBV5-6 and TRBJ1-1; TRBD1 is a possible D gene (5 bases). The CDR3 is 13 residues long. Germline CDR1 reads SGHDT; CDR2 reads YYEEEE. Trimming removed 0 bases at V and 8 bases at J, with 11 bases between. CDR3 bases: TGTGCCAGCAGCTTGGCCTCGACAGTCGAAGCTTTCTTT. Its protein is CASSLASTVEAFF.

The chain has TRBV9 and TRBJ2-3, with 9 positions matching TRBD2. The CDR3 runs to 16 residues. Germline lookup yields CDR1 SGDLS and CDR2 YYNGEE. J was trimmed by 3 bases and V by 0 bases; bases with no gene match: 5. CDR3 DNA sequence: TGTGCCAGCAGCGTAGGGGTAGCGGGAGCAACAGATACGCAGTATTTT. It specifies CASSVGVAGATDTQYF.

This chain joins TRBV11-2 and TRBJ2-3; 7 positions agree with TRBD2. Trimming cost V 4 bases and J 0 bases; bases outside gene matches: 1. Per the germline V gene, CDR1 is SGHAT and CDR2 is FQNNGV. The CDR3 runs 14 residues. The CDR3 region is CASSYSGSTDTQYF. CDR3 nucleotides: TGTGCCAGCAGCTATAGCGGGAGCACAGATACGCAGTATTTT.

The chain recombines TRBV5-6 with TRBJ1-1, with D perhaps matching TRBD1 (5 bases). V was shortened by 2 bases and J by 0 bases, with 14 bases between the two germline ends. This CDR3 has 16 residues. Germline CDR1 is SGHDT and CDR2 is YYEEEE. The CDR3 spells CASSFLGLGVNTEAFF. CDR3 DNA: TGTGCCAGCAGCTTTTTGGGTCTGGGGGTGAACACTGAAGCTTTCTTT.

The V call is TRBV6-1, the J call TRBJ1-5; possible D gene TRBD1, 5 bases. Trimming removed 9 bases from V and 0 bases from J, with 12 bases in between. CDR1 and CDR2 from the germline V gene are MNHNS and SASEGT. This CDR3 is 14 amino acids long. The CDR3 sequence: CASKTVDSNQPQHF. The CDR3 nucleotides read TGTGCCAGTAAGACAGTGGATAGCAATCAGCCCCAGCATTTT.

The V gene is TRBV10-3, the J gene TRBJ2-1; maybe TRBD2 (5 bases). The CDR3 runs to 14 residues. The V gene's germline CDR1 is ENHRY and CDR2 SYGVKD. Trimming removed 4 bases from V and 9 bases from J, with 16 bases in between. CDR3 sequence (DNA): TGTGCCATCAGTGCGGTGGGAGATGGGTCTGAGCAGTTCTTC. Residues: CAISAVGDGSEQFF.

As for this clone: The identical CDR3 is also encoded by other nucleotide sequences in the sample. This chain uses TRBV6-5 with TRBJ2-7, with D perhaps matching TRBD1 (5 bases). Germline V CDR1 and CDR2: MNHEY, SVGAGI. The V and J ends lost 0 bases and 0 bases respectively, with 12 bases between them. The CDR3 is made up of 16 amino acids. The CDR3 protein is CASSYSIGESSYEQYF. The CDR3 DNA reads TGTGCCAGCAGTTACTCGATAGGGGAAAGCTCCTACGAGCAGTACTTC.

The gene calls are TRBV7-8 and TRBJ2-6; 9 nucleotides line up with TRBD1. The CDR3 has 17 amino acids. CDR1 and CDR2 (germline): SGHVS, FQNEAQ. Trimming cost V 3 bases and J 0 bases; bases outside gene matches: 3. The CDR3 loop is CASSFGTGLSGANVLTF. The CDR3 DNA sequence: TGTGCCAGCAGCTTCGGGACAGGGCTCTCTGGGGCCAACGTCCTGACTTTC.

The chain uses TRBV6-1 and TRBJ2-7; D remains ambiguous. V gave up 5 bases and J gave up 2 bases, with 10 bases separating them. The CDR3 is 13 amino acids. CDR1 is MNHNS and CDR2 is SASEGT in the germline V gene. CDR3 sequence: CASSQRSAYEQYF. The CDR3 bases are TGTGCCAGCAGTCAGCGCAGTGCCTACGAGCAGTACTTC.

The chain has TRBV5-4 and TRBJ2-2, with a possible D match to TRBD1 (6 bases). The ends were cut back, 1 base at V and 0 bases at J, with 22 bases in the middle. The V gene's germline CDR1 is SGHNT and CDR2 YYREEE (reference sequence). This CDR3 comprises 20 residues. This CDR3 reads CASSLNGGSKQYPNTGELFF. The DNA for the CDR3 is TGTGCCAGCAGCTTGAATGGGGGCAGCAAACAATACCCGAACACCGGGGAGCTGTTTTTT.

In the case of this clone: The junction departs from the called germline gene at one end, perhaps through a read error. This chain uses TRBV7-7 with TRBJ2-7; D gene ambiguous. This CDR3 has 15 residues. Germline V CDR1 and CDR2: SSHAT, FNYEAQ (reference sequence). CDR3 sequence (DNA): TGTGCTAGCAGCTTAGAGGCGGCAGGAATGGGCGAGCAGTACTTC. The encoded protein is CASSLEAAGMGEQYF.

The count of this clone is one. The genes are TRBV7-8 and TRBJ2-7, with D perhaps TRBD1 (6 bases). V lost 5 bases and J lost 3, with 20 bases in between. Germline values: CDR1 SGHVS, CDR2 FQNEAQ. This CDR3 contains 16 residues. The CDR3 DNA is TGTGCCAGCAGCCTTGACAGGCACGCGCCTAACTACGAGCAGTACTTC. Protein product: CASSLDRHAPNYEQYF.

The chain combines TRBV2 with TRBJ2-7; 8 positions agree with TRBD1. This CDR3 spans 15 amino acids. The ends lost 2 bases at V and 5 bases at J; junction bases unmatched: 8. Germline V CDR1 and CDR2: SNHLY, FYNNEI. The CDR3 loop reads CASSEFFAGGHEQYF. The CDR3 DNA follows: TGTGCCAGCAGTGAATTTTTCGCAGGGGGCCACGAGCAGTACTTC.

The V call is TRBV5-8, the J call TRBJ1-4; 8 nucleotides align to TRBD1. V shed 7 bases, J shed 7 bases, and the junction held 15 bases outside the gene matches. The length of the CDR3 is 16 residues. Germline V gene lookup returns CDR1 SGHTS and CDR2 YDEGEE. The CDR3 DNA is TGTGCCAGCGATCGGGACAGGCCCGCTTTAGGTGAAAAACTGTTTTTT. Amino acid sequence: CASDRDRPALGEKLFF.

The DNA for the CDR3 is TGTGCCAGCACCCTAGCGGGGGGGCCATATACGCAGTATTTT. Amino acids: CASTLAGGPYTQYF. The V gene is TRBV5-8, the J gene TRBJ2-3; 12 nucleotides match TRBD2. The CDR3 covers 14 residues. Per the germline V gene, CDR1 is SGHTS and CDR2 is YDEGEE. Trimming at V came to 6 bases and at J to 7 bases, leaving 6 bases not matched to a gene.

This chain joins TRBV11-3 and TRBJ2-1, with 7 bases matching TRBD2. Germline CDR1 reads SGHNT; CDR2 reads YENEEA. The J segment lost 0 bases and the V segment lost 5 bases, leaving 4 bases of the junction unmatched. The CDR3 loop spans 15 amino acids. The CDR3 DNA reads TGTGCCAGCAGCCTGGAGCGGGGCTCCTACAATGAGCAGTTCTTC. Translated: CASSLERGSYNEQFF.

In the case of this clone: Other nucleotide sequences from this sample produce the same CDR3. The chain links TRBV4-3 to TRBJ2-7; D remains ambiguous. Trimming removed 0 bases from V and 3 bases from J, with 9 bases in between. The CDR3 covers 14 residues. CDR1 LGHNA and CDR2 YSLEER come from the germline V gene. The CDR3 coding sequence is TGCGCCAGCAGCCAAGATCTCGGATTCTACGAGCAGTACTTC. Translated, it gives CASSQDLGFYEQYF.

This sequence joins TRBV27 and TRBJ2-7, with D possibly TRBD1 on 6 matching bases. The V end was cut by 6 bases, the J end by 4 bases, with 16 bases between. The CDR3 length is 14 residues. Germline V gene lookup returns CDR1 MNHEY and CDR2 SMNVEV (reference sequence). The CDR3 sequence is CASSKQGSGYEQYF. The CDR3 bases are TGTGCCAGCAGCAAACAGGGCTCCGGATACGAGCAGTACTTC.

This clone has just a few counts. At the DNA level, this CDR3 is encoded by other sequences in the same sample as well. This chain connects TRBV7-9 to TRBJ1-4; D call uncertain. The germline gives CDR1 SEHNR, CDR2 FQNEAQ (reference sequence). Trimming removed 1 base from V and 8 bases from J, with 5 bases in between. The CDR3 covers 12 residues. CDR3 loop: CASSLGPEKLFF. The CDR3, as DNA: TGTGCCAGCAGCTTAGGACCCGAAAAACTGTTTTTT.

This clone was detected only once. The chain couples TRBV6-6 to TRBJ1-2; D is unresolved. The CDR3 consists of 13 residues. Trimming pared 9 bases from V and 3 bases from J, leaving 14 bases between. Looked up from germline, CDR1 is MNHNY and CDR2 is SVGAGI (reference sequence). The CDR3 sequence is CARSISHDYGYTF. The CDR3 DNA reads as TGTGCCAGGAGTATTTCCCACGACTATGGCTACACCTTC.

The gene calls are TRBV7-6 and TRBJ2-7; D gene uncertain. The CDR3 runs to 13 residues. V was pared by 1 base and J by 3 bases, with 7 bases between. Germline V gives CDR1 SGHVS, CDR2 FNYEAQ. The CDR3 protein is CASSLELYYEQYF. As DNA, the CDR3 is TGTGCCAGCAGCTTAGAACTATACTACGAGCAGTACTTC.

This chain links TRBV7-9 with TRBJ2-5; TRBD1 matches 7 bases. The germline gives CDR1 SEHNR, CDR2 FQNEAQ (reference sequence). V shed 1 base, J shed 2 bases, and the junction held 7 bases outside the gene matches. The CDR3 is 16 amino acids. This CDR3 reads CASSLGLTGLQETQYF. Written as DNA, the CDR3 is TGTGCCAGCAGCTTAGGACTGACAGGGTTACAAGAGACCCAGTACTTC.

The rearrangement uses TRBV13 and TRBJ1-2; D is unclear. The V end was cut by 6 bases, the J end by 4 bases, with 6 bases between. The CDR3 is made up of 11 amino acids. CDR1 is PRHDT and CDR2 is FYEKMQ in the germline V gene (reference sequence). The CDR3 coding sequence is TGTGCCAGCAGACGGGTCTATGGCTACACCTTC. Amino acid sequence: CASRRVYGYTF.